Below are 8 T cell receptor beta chains sequenced from a single sample in a study of cytomegalovirus exposure and HLA in healthy donors. It was with 60 Vbeta and 13 Jbeta primers that the PCR ran. Measured with immunoSEQ multiplex PCR; TCRdb has only the in-frame clones, and not every one. The repertoire includes 150,000 to 200,000 clones, 55% to 70% of them detected once, and less than 3.5% sits in the top ten. Material: PBMCs. These receptors were taken from a woman in her forties in good health and CMV-seropositive.

V usage is TRBV20-1 and J usage is TRBJ1-4; D uncertain. The CDR3 extends over 11 amino acids. Germline V lookup: CDR1 DFQATT, CDR2 SNEGSKA (reference sequence). Trimming stripped 2 bases from V and 11 bases from J, with 9 bases between. The chain's CDR3 is CSARSSGKLFF. In nucleotides, the CDR3 is TGCAGTGCTAGAAGTTCGGGGAAACTGTTTTTT.

This rearrangement joins TRBV29-1 to TRBJ1-5; D is uncertain. Germline V gene lookup returns CDR1 SQVTM and CDR2 ANQGSEA. V dropped 3 bases and J dropped 6 bases, with 15 bases sitting between them. The CDR3 loop spans 14 amino acids. The CDR3 nucleotides read TGCAGCGTTGAGTCCCCAGGTAATGGTCAGCCCCAGCATTTT. Protein: CSVESPGNGQPQHF.

J is TRBJ1-2 and V is TRBV5-1; TRBD1 aligns across 9 bases. V was pared by 4 bases and J by 4 bases, with 8 bases of the junction left unmatched. This CDR3 region has 15 residues. Germline V gene data show CDR1 as SGHRS and CDR2 as YFSETQ. The CDR3 DNA sequence: TGCGCCAGCAGCGACGGGACAGGGTGGGGCTATGGCTACACCTTC. It encodes CASSDGTGWGYGYTF.

This clone came up a few times. V is TRBV6-5 and J is TRBJ2-7; possibly TRBD1 for D (5 bases). Germline-derived CDR1 and CDR2 are MNHEY and SVGAGI. Deletions cut 8 bases from V and 2 bases from J, with 13 bases between. The CDR3 contains 13 residues. CDR3 residues: CASGNQGTYEQYF. The CDR3 region has the DNA TGTGCCAGCGGAAACCAGGGTACCTACGAGCAGTACTTC.

This clone occurred a few times. The chain carries TRBV10-3 and TRBJ2-3; TRBD1 agrees at 7 bases. Germline V CDR1 and CDR2: ENHRY, SYGVKD. The CDR3 is 14 amino acids. Germline trimming cut 8 bases from V and 3 bases from J; bases unmatched to any gene: 8. CDR3 residues: CAIGRQGGTDTQYF. The CDR3 bases are TGTGCCATCGGGAGACAGGGTGGTACAGATACGCAGTATTTT.

The chain carries TRBV19 and TRBJ1-1, with D maybe TRBD1 (6 bases). V gave up 5 bases and J gave up 1 base, with 11 bases separating them. The CDR3 sequence is 14 residues long. Per the germline V gene, CDR1 is LNHDA and CDR2 is SQIVND (reference sequence). CDR3 region: CASSLGAGNTEAFF. CDR3 nucleotide sequence: TGTGCCAGTAGTTTGGGGGCGGGGAACACTGAAGCTTTCTTT.

The gene calls are TRBV19 and TRBJ1-1, with unresolved D. The CDR3 runs to 13 residues. V lost 5 bases, J lost 1 base, and 8 bases lay in between. Germline-derived CDR1 and CDR2 are LNHDA and SQIVND (reference sequence). Here the CDR3 reads CASSALSNTEAFF. Here the CDR3 DNA reads TGTGCCAGTAGTGCACTTTCGAACACTGAAGCTTTCTTT.

This clone has only a few counts. The chain combines TRBV18 with TRBJ1-1, with D maybe TRBD1 (6 bases). The V and J ends lost 4 bases and 3 bases respectively, with 12 bases between them. In germline, CDR1 is KGHSH, CDR2 LQKENI. The CDR3 is 14 residues long. CDR3 DNA sequence: TGTGCCAGCTCACTGGGGGCGCGAGACACTGAAGCTTTCTTT. It codes for CASSLGARDTEAFF.